The 32 T cell receptor beta chains in this list originate from one sample, sequenced in a study of PD-L1 blockade in urothelial cancer. Produced via immunoSEQ multiplex PCR; TCRdb's table is partial and in-frame only. In the table there are about 56,000 clones, roughly 85% of which are singletons. Regarding time point: pretreatment peripheral blood. This material consisted of PBMCs, taken around atezolizumab (anti-PD-L1) treatment. These receptors were obtained from a man aged 70-80 years with urothelial cancer.

The chain combines TRBV5-1 with TRBJ2-3; 13 positions match TRBD2. Trimming removed 4 bases from V and 14 bases from J; junction bases left unmatched: 13. Germline lookup yields CDR1 SGHRS and CDR2 YFSETQ. The CDR3 sequence is 15 residues long. DNA of the CDR3: TGCGCCAGCAGCAAGACTAGCGGGGGGCACAGATACGCGTATTTT. Translated, it gives CASSKTSGGHRYAYF.

This chain uses TRBV19 with TRBJ2-7; D is possibly TRBD1 (6 bases). Trimming stripped 5 bases from V and 2 bases from J, with 13 bases between. This CDR3 is 14 amino acids long. The germline CDR1 and CDR2 sequences are LNHDA and SQIVND (reference sequence). The CDR3 reads CASSVQGGTYEQYF. For the CDR3, the DNA is TGTGCCAGTAGTGTCCAAGGGGGTACCTACGAGCAGTACTTC.

This chain connects TRBV28 to TRBJ2-5, with 7 bases lining up with TRBD1. This CDR3 has 13 residues. The germline CDR1 and CDR2 sequences are MDHEN and SYDVKM. The ends lost 5 bases at V and 4 bases at J; junction bases unmatched: 4. DNA for the CDR3: TGTGCCAGCAGTCCACAGGGGCCAGAGACCCAGTACTTC. Translating it yields CASSPQGPETQYF.

This clone was seen just once. This sequence joins TRBV7-9 and TRBJ1-4; the D gene is possibly TRBD1 (6 bases). The germline V and J ends were trimmed by 2 bases and 7 bases, with 14 bases remaining between them. Germline V lookup: CDR1 SEHNR, CDR2 FQNEAQ (reference sequence). The CDR3 spans 15 residues. CDR3 in DNA: TGTGCCAGCAGCTTATGGGGACTAGGGGGTGAAAAACTGTTTTTT. It yields the protein CASSLWGLGGEKLFF.

The gene calls are TRBV5-1 and TRBJ1-2; TRBD1 matches at 10 bases. Per the germline V gene, CDR1 is SGHRS and CDR2 is YFSETQ. The ends lost 0 bases at V and 6 bases at J; junction bases unmatched: 5. The CDR3 runs to 15 residues. The CDR3 here is CASSLAGTGVHGYTF. The CDR3 nucleotides are TGCGCCAGCAGCTTGGCGGGGACAGGGGTCCATGGCTACACCTTC.

The rearrangement links TRBV5-5 to TRBJ2-7; D is uncertain. CDR3 length: 15 residues. Looked up from germline, CDR1 is SGHKS and CDR2 is YYEKEE (reference sequence). V dropped 1 base and J dropped 2 bases, with 13 bases sitting between them. CDR3 protein: CASSLIGGETYEQYF. The DNA of the CDR3 is TGTGCCAGCAGCTTGATTGGCGGTGAGACCTACGAGCAGTACTTC.

This clone came up once. The V gene is TRBV27, the J gene TRBJ2-1, with a weak D call TRBD2 (7 bases). From germline, CDR1 is MNHEY and CDR2 SMNVEV (reference sequence). The CDR3 runs 16 residues. Deletions cut 6 bases from V and 7 bases from J, with 22 bases between. The DNA for the CDR3 is TGTGCCAGCAGGCCAGCGGGGAGGGGGTTAAGGAATGAGCAGTTCTTC. This translates into CASRPAGRGLRNEQFF.

The genes are TRBV10-3 and TRBJ1-5; 7 bases match TRBD1. The V and J ends lost 2 bases and 6 bases, in that order; junction bases with no gene match: 1. The CDR3 contains 13 residues. Germline assignment: CDR1 ENHRY and CDR2 SYGVKD. CDR3 sequence (DNA): TGTGCCATCAGTGAGCAGGGGGGTCAGCCCCAGCATTTT. This translates into CAISEQGGQPQHF.

This chain connects TRBV7-2 to TRBJ2-1, with TRBD2 identical over 12 bases. The V segment lost 5 bases and the J segment 10 bases; nucleotides outside the gene matches: 3. The CDR3 runs 13 residues. Germline V CDR1 and CDR2: SGHTA, FQGNSA. CDR3 amino acids: CASSPGLAGEQFF. The CDR3 DNA sequence: TGTGCCAGCAGCCCCGGACTAGCGGGGGAGCAGTTCTTC.

The chain carries TRBV30 and TRBJ1-4, with D tentatively TRBD1 (5 bases). This CDR3 is 15 amino acids long. Germline CDR1 is GTSNPN and CDR2 is SVGIG (reference sequence). Between the trimmed V and J ends, which lost 2 bases and 5 bases, there was a span of 15 bases. The CDR3 DNA is TGTGCCTGGAGTTGGAGCGGGACCGAGAATGAAAAACTGTTTTTT. It translates to CAWSWSGTENEKLFF.

The chain is built from TRBV9 and TRBJ2-2; TRBD1 matches at 7 bases. The trim removed 7 bases at V and 5 bases at J, leaving 2 bases unmatched. CDR3 length equals 12 residues. Germline V gives CDR1 SGDLS, CDR2 YYNGEE. CDR3 nucleotide sequence: TGTGCCAGCGGGACAGTGACCGGGGAGCTGTTTTTT. Translated: CASGTVTGELFF.

This clone was seen more than once but under ten times. The chain combines TRBV10-2 with TRBJ2-1; 10 bases are a match to TRBD2. CDR3 length: 14 residues. V lost 6 bases, J lost 3 bases, and 2 bases stayed unmatched. Germline CDR1 reads WSHSY; CDR2 reads SAAADI. The CDR3 spells CASRGTSVYNEQFF. The CDR3 nucleotides read TGCGCCAGCAGGGGGACTAGCGTCTACAATGAGCAGTTCTTC.

This chain uses TRBV7-2 with TRBJ1-5, with 10 bases fitting TRBD1. Germline loops: CDR1 SGHTA, CDR2 FQGNSA. This CDR3 region has 15 residues. Losses at the gene ends were 4 bases for V and 4 bases for J; bases not matched to a gene: 4. In DNA form, the CDR3 reads TGTGCCAGCAGCTCGGGACAGGGGATAAATCAGCCCCAGCATTTT. This codes for CASSSGQGINQPQHF.

The CDR3 DNA reads TGTGCCAGCAGTGAACCGGGACAGGTTGACAATCAGCCCCAGCATTTT. As protein: CASSEPGQVDNQPQHF. V gene TRBV2 combines with J gene TRBJ1-5, with 8 nucleotides matching TRBD1. Germline V gene data show CDR1 as SNHLY and CDR2 as FYNNEI. Trimming took 2 bases from V and 3 from J; bases not matched to a gene: 6. The CDR3 loop spans 16 amino acids.

The CDR3 DNA sequence: TGTGCCTGGAGGCCCACAGGGGGGGAGCTGTTTTTT. Translation gives CAWRPTGGELFF. This chain links TRBV30 with TRBJ2-2; TRBD1 might be the D (6 bases). This CDR3 is 12 amino acids long. Trimming took 3 bases from V and 8 from J, leaving 10 bases between them. Germline values: CDR1 GTSNPN, CDR2 SVGIG (reference sequence).

The chain combines TRBV29-1 with TRBJ1-1; D is unresolved. Germline V lookup: CDR1 SQVTM, CDR2 ANQGSEA. V was clipped by 1 base and J by 11 bases, with 17 bases between them. CDR3 length: 13 amino acids. The CDR3 nucleotides are TGCAGCGTTGAAGGTCGGACCCCGGGGAGCGCTTTCTTT. Its translation: CSVEGRTPGSAFF.

The chain couples TRBV6-6 to TRBJ2-1; 9 bases line up with TRBD1. Looked up from germline, CDR1 is MNHNY and CDR2 is SVGAGI (reference sequence). The length of the CDR3 is 16 residues. V was clipped by 8 bases and J by 1 base; unmatched bases: 9. The CDR3 DNA sequence: TGTGCCAGCGAACCCTCCGGGACAGGGTCCTACAATGAGCAGTTCTTC. Translated: CASEPSGTGSYNEQFF.

V is TRBV2 and J is TRBJ2-3; tentatively, D is TRBD1 (6 bases). The CDR3 loop spans 14 amino acids. The V and J ends lost 6 bases and 1 base respectively, with 11 bases between them. Germline assignment: CDR1 SNHLY and CDR2 FYNNEI. The CDR3 DNA sequence: TGTGCCAGCAGGCAGGACAGAGGCACAGATACGCAGTATTTT. Its protein is CASRQDRGTDTQYF.

The CDR3 loop is CASSAGQGVADTEAFF. CDR3 bases: TGCGCCAGCAGTGCGGGACAGGGGGTGGCTGACACTGAAGCTTTCTTT. This rearrangement joins TRBV10-1 to TRBJ1-1; 11 bases align to TRBD1. Germline loops: CDR1 WNHNN, CDR2 SYGVQD (reference sequence). The CDR3 totals 16 residues. V trimming: 4 bases; J trimming: 3 bases; junction bases outside the gene matches: 7.

The count of this clone is one. This sequence joins TRBV5-4 and TRBJ2-1, with 11 bases matching TRBD2. From germline, CDR1 is SGHNT and CDR2 YYREEE (reference sequence). Losses at the gene ends were 0 bases for V and 2 bases for J; bases not matched to a gene: 1. This CDR3 has 16 residues. CDR3 DNA sequence: TGTGCCAGCAGCTTGGGTAGCGGGAGGGCCTACAATGAGCAGTTCTTC. This encodes CASSLGSGRAYNEQFF. The full variable domain, in which reference TRBV5-4 and TRBJ2-1 provide the parts outside the CDR3, is ETGVTQSPTHLIKTRGQQVTLRCSSQSGHNTVSWYQQALGQGPQFIFQYYREEENGRGNFPPRFSGLQFPNYSSELNVNALELDDSALYLCASSLGSGRAYNEQFFGPGTRLTVL.

The chain combines TRBV7-8 with TRBJ2-7, with 7 nucleotides matching TRBD2. Germline CDR1 and CDR2: SGHVS and FQNEAQ. This CDR3 region has 16 residues. With V trimmed by 3 bases and J by 1 base, 9 bases remained unmatched. The CDR3 DNA sequence: TGTGCCAGCAGCTTCCTGGGGCGGGAGTGGTCCTACGAGCAGTACTTC. Residues: CASSFLGREWSYEQYF.

The chain employs TRBV19 and TRBJ1-5; 7 bases fit TRBD1. V shed 6 bases and J 0 bases; nucleotides not matched to a gene: 14. This CDR3 contains 18 residues. The germline gives CDR1 LNHDA, CDR2 SQIVND (reference sequence). Here the CDR3 DNA reads TGTGCCAGTAGATCGAGGGGGCAGGGAGGAGATAGCAATCAGCCCCAGCATTTT. It codes for CASRSRGQGGDSNQPQHF.

V is TRBV19 and J is TRBJ2-7, with 9 bases identical to TRBD1. The V and J ends lost 5 bases and 0 bases, in that order; junction bases with no gene match: 5. CDR1 LNHDA and CDR2 SQIVND come from the germline V gene (reference sequence). The CDR3 runs 15 residues. CDR3 sequence: CASSPRTGASYEQYF. In nucleotides, the CDR3 is TGTGCCAGTAGTCCCAGGACAGGGGCCTCCTACGAGCAGTACTTC.

The table lists this clone with a few counts. The chain is built from TRBV6-1 and TRBJ1-2; D might be TRBD1 (6 bases). The CDR3 sequence is 14 residues long. Trimming removed 10 bases from V and 2 bases from J, with 17 bases in between. Germline V gene data show CDR1 as MNHNS and CDR2 as SASEGT. The CDR3 DNA follows: TGTGCCACCAATGCCCAGGGGTTGAACTATGGCTACACCTTC. This codes for CATNAQGLNYGYTF.

The rearrangement links TRBV14 to TRBJ2-2, with D unclear. CDR3 size: 13 residues. Trimming removed 4 bases from V and 6 bases from J, with 9 bases in between. CDR1 is SGHDN and CDR2 is FVKESK in the germline V gene. DNA of the CDR3: TGTGCCAGCAGCCGTTTCGACTCCGGGGAGCTGTTTTTT. This translates into CASSRFDSGELFF.

The V and J genes are TRBV5-4 and TRBJ1-6; maybe TRBD1 (5 bases). The CDR3 covers 14 residues. Trimming left V 0 bases short and J 10 bases short, with 11 bases between. Per germline, CDR1 SGHNT and CDR2 YYREEE (reference sequence). CDR3 sequence reads: CASSLEGPGSPLHF. The DNA of the CDR3 is TGTGCCAGCAGCTTGGAAGGGCCAGGGTCACCCCTCCACTTT.

The J gene is TRBJ2-7, the V gene TRBV30, with TRBD1 as a possible D gene (6 bases). Trimming removed 5 bases from V and 5 bases from J, with 13 bases in between. The CDR3 runs 12 residues. Germline lookup yields CDR1 GTSNPN and CDR2 SVGIG (reference sequence). The DNA of the CDR3 is TGTGCCTGGGGGTTGGGGGACAACGAGCAGTACTTC. Translating it yields CAWGLGDNEQYF.

The V call is TRBV4-1, the J call TRBJ2-1; maybe TRBD2 (6 bases). V dropped 2 bases and J dropped 4 bases, with 18 bases sitting between them. Germline V gives CDR1 MGHRA, CDR2 YSYEKL. There are 17 residues in the CDR3. CDR3 sequence reads: CASSQLSLASSYNEQFF. CDR3 nucleotide sequence: TGCGCCAGCAGCCAACTTTCACTAGCTAGCTCTTACAATGAGCAGTTCTTC.

CDR3 sequence: CASSWGTVGGGSYEQYF. For the CDR3, the DNA is TGTGCCAGCAGCTGGGGGACGGTGGGCGGGGGCTCCTACGAGCAGTACTTC. The chain joins TRBV7-8 to TRBJ2-7; 7 positions agree with TRBD2. V shed 4 bases and J 0 bases; nucleotides not matched to a gene: 12. The CDR3 length is 17 residues. Germline CDR1 and CDR2: SGHVS and FQNEAQ.

This clone was recorded a few times. Germline is not matched at one junction end, which may reflect a read error. The chain has TRBV29-1 and TRBJ1-2; tentatively, D is TRBD1 (5 bases). The CDR3 contains 12 residues. CDR1 and CDR2 (germline): SQVTM, ANQGSEA. This CDR3 is CSVEGHESGYTF. The CDR3 bases are TGCAGCGTGGAAGGACACGAAAGTGGCTACACCTTC.

The gene calls are TRBV7-9 and TRBJ2-7; D remains unclear. In germline, CDR1 is SEHNR, CDR2 FQNEAQ (reference sequence). V lost 2 bases and J lost 8, with 7 bases in between. This CDR3 has 11 residues. CDR3 bases: TGTGCCAGCAGCTTATACGACAAGCAGTACTTC. This gives the protein CASSLYDKQYF. Drawing the rest from reference TRBV7-9 and TRBJ2-7, the complete variable domain is DTGVSQNPRHKITKRGQNVTFRCDPISEHNRLYWYRQTLGQGPEFLTYFQNEAQLEKSRLLSDRFSAERPKGSFSTLEIQRTEQGDSAMYLCASSLYDKQYFGPGTRLTVT.

V gene TRBV9 combines with J gene TRBJ2-7, with 10 positions matching TRBD1. The ends lost 0 bases at V and 3 bases at J; junction bases unmatched: 3. The CDR3 length is 15 residues. Germline V lookup: CDR1 SGDLS, CDR2 YYNGEE. The CDR3 DNA reads as TGTGCCAGCAGCGTAGGACAGGGGGCCGACTACGAGCAGTACTTC. This encodes CASSVGQGADYEQYF.